These 19 T cell receptor beta chains share one sample of origin, sequenced in a study of early T cells in non-severe SARS-CoV-2 infection. MiXCR was run by TCRdb on the 5' RACE reads, yielding one entry per CDR3 protein. Among fewer than 85,000 distinct CDR3 sequences listed, around 13% were seen once. Sequenced sample: whole blood. These receptors were collected from an adult who was a healthcare worker with PCR-confirmed SARS-CoV-2 infection or an uninfected control (not recorded which).

This clonotype was picked up many times. The DNA for the CDR3 is TGTGCCAGCAGTCTACAGGGGGGTAGTCCAGATACGCAGTATTTT. This translates into CASSLQGGSPDTQYF. The gene calls are TRBV6-5 and TRBJ2-3, with TRBD1 matching 8 bases. CDR3 length: 15 residues. The germline V gene encodes CDR1 MNHEY and CDR2 SVGAGI. With 5 bases clipped from V and 4 bases from J, the junction kept 8 bases outside the gene matches.

Details on this clonotype: The junction differs from germline at one of its ends, possibly a read error. V is TRBV28 and J is TRBJ2-1, with 10 positions matching TRBD2. The CDR3 runs 14 residues. Germline V gives CDR1 MDHEN, CDR2 SYDVKM. CDR3 amino acids: CASARTSGYNGQFF. For the CDR3, the DNA is TGTGCCAGCGCTAGGACTAGCGGTTACAATGGGCAGTTCTTC.

This clonotype was picked up many times. V is TRBV5-5 and J is TRBJ1-6; TRBD1 agrees at 9 bases. CDR3 length equals 15 residues. V lost 0 bases, J lost 8 bases, and 3 bases stayed unmatched. Germline V gene data show CDR1 as SGHKS and CDR2 as YYEKEE (reference sequence). CDR3 sequence (DNA): TGTGCCAGCAGCTTGGCGGGACAGGGTTATTCACCCCTCCACTTT. It yields the protein CASSLAGQGYSPLHF. The full variable domain, completed using reference TRBV5-5 and TRBJ1-6, is DAGVTQSPTHLIKTRGQQVTLRCSPISGHKSVSWYQQVLGQGPQFIFQYYEKEERGRGNFPDRFSARQFPNYSSELNVNALLLGDSALYLCASSLAGQGYSPLHFGNGTRLTVT.

This clonotype showed up many times. CDR3 DNA sequence: TGTGCCAGCAGCGTCGATAGGGGACAAAGCTCCTACAATGAGCAGTTCTTC. Translation: CASSVDRGQSSYNEQFF. This chain connects TRBV11-3 to TRBJ2-1; weak D call: TRBD1 (6 bases). CDR1 and CDR2 from the germline V gene are SGHNT and YENEEA. V was cut by 5 bases and J by 0 bases, with 17 bases left in between. The CDR3 consists of 17 residues.

This clonotype appeared a few times. CDR3 amino acids: CARDRIPRLAVRTGELFF. The CDR3 DNA follows: TGTGCCAGGGACAGGATTCCTCGCTTGGCCGTTAGAACCGGGGAGCTGTTTTTT. This chain joins TRBV7-9 and TRBJ2-2; the match to TRBD1 covers 7 bases. The germline CDR1 and CDR2 sequences are SEHNR and FQNEAQ (reference sequence). Trimming removed 9 bases from V and 5 bases from J; junction bases left unmatched: 21. CDR3 length: 18 residues.

J is TRBJ2-1 and V is TRBV7-9, with D hard to call. CDR1 and CDR2 (germline): SEHNR, FQNEAQ (reference sequence). CDR3 length equals 11 residues. Trimming stripped 5 bases from V and 6 bases from J, with 5 bases between. The CDR3 nucleotides are TGTGCCAGCAGCCCCAGCAATGAGCAGTTCTTC. Translation gives CASSPSNEQFF.

This clonotype was detected a few times. V is TRBV15 and J is TRBJ1-1; the D gene is possibly TRBD1 (5 bases). Germline V gives CDR1 LNHNV, CDR2 YYDKDF (reference sequence). V dropped 0 bases and J dropped 3 bases, with 11 bases sitting between them. This CDR3 comprises 15 residues. The CDR3 DNA is TGTGCCACCAGCAGAGATTCTGGGGCAGACACTGAAGCTTTCTTT. This encodes CATSRDSGADTEAFF.

The chain joins TRBV25-1 to TRBJ1-1; D is possibly TRBD1 (6 bases). Trimming stripped 6 bases from V and 2 bases from J, with 16 bases between. Germline loops: CDR1 MGHDK, CDR2 SYGVNS. The CDR3 totals 15 residues. Here the CDR3 reads CASRSTQGINTEAFF. The CDR3 DNA sequence: TGTGCCAGCAGGTCCACGCAGGGGATAAACACTGAAGCTTTCTTT.

The rearrangement uses TRBV30 and TRBJ2-6; possible D gene TRBD1, 6 bases. Trimming removed 1 base at V and 1 base at J, with 11 bases between. From germline, CDR1 is GTSNPN and CDR2 SVGIG (reference sequence). The CDR3 spans 16 residues. CDR3 coding DNA: TGTGCCTGGAGTGCACCAAGGGGGTCTGGGGCCAACGTCCTGACTTTC. It is translated as CAWSAPRGSGANVLTF.

The V call is TRBV29-1, the J call TRBJ2-2; 12 positions agree with TRBD2. The CDR3 consists of 15 residues. The V gene's germline CDR1 is SQVTM and CDR2 ANQGSEA. V lost 7 bases to trimming and J lost 5 bases; unmatched junction nucleotides: 8. CDR3: CSAGPGLAGTGELFF. CDR3 nucleotide sequence: TGCAGCGCCGGGCCTGGACTAGCGGGAACCGGGGAGCTGTTTTTT.

This clonotype has a count of ten or more. This chain joins TRBV2 and TRBJ1-2, with TRBD1 matching 7 bases. Germline CDR1 SNHLY, CDR2 FYNNEI. This CDR3 region has 14 residues. V gave up 0 bases and J gave up 10 bases; unmatched junction bases: 8. The CDR3 nucleotides read TGTGCCAGCAGTGAAGCGGTAGGACAGGCTTCCTACACCTTC. It translates to CASSEAVGQASYTF. Based on the CDR3 plus reference TRBV2 and TRBJ1-2, the full variable domain is EPEVTQTPSHQVTQMGQEVILRCVPISNHLYFYWYRQILGQKVEFLVSFYNNEISEKSEIFDDQFSVERPDGSNFTLKIRSTKLEDSAMYFCASSEAVGQASYTFGSGTRLTVV.

This clonotype was detected ten times or more. The chain employs TRBV6-5 and TRBJ1-6; perhaps TRBD1 as D (5 bases). V was pared by 2 bases and J by 9 bases, with 5 bases between. This CDR3 spans 12 amino acids. CDR1 is MNHEY and CDR2 is SVGAGI in the germline V gene. CDR3 region: CASSYGGSPLHF. The CDR3 nucleotides read TGTGCCAGCAGTTACGGGGGTTCACCCCTCCACTTT.

This clonotype was counted many times. The chain joins TRBV24-1 to TRBJ2-1; D call uncertain. Trimming stripped 4 bases from V and 0 bases from J, with 9 bases between. Germline V lookup: CDR1 KGHDR, CDR2 SFDVKD. The CDR3 is made up of 15 amino acids. The CDR3 region is CATSEAGSSYNEQFF. The CDR3 DNA reads as TGTGCCACCAGTGAGGCCGGCAGCTCCTACAATGAGCAGTTCTTC.

This clonotype has more than one count but fewer than ten. The chain couples TRBV29-1 to TRBJ1-1, with 12 bases identical to TRBD1. The CDR3 has 18 residues. The V gene end was trimmed by 5 bases and the J gene end by 0 bases; junction bases not matched to a gene: 13. The germline CDR1 and CDR2 sequences are SQVTM and ANQGSEA. CDR3 nucleotides: TGCAGCGTTAAAGCCCGCGGGGGACAGGGGGCTTTGAACACTGAAGCTTTCTTT. This sequence encodes CSVKARGGQGALNTEAFF.

This clonotype came up many times. The rearrangement links TRBV5-1 to TRBJ2-3; possible D gene TRBD2, 5 bases. Deletions cut 3 bases from V and 2 bases from J, with 10 bases between. CDR3 length: 14 residues. The germline V gene encodes CDR1 SGHRS and CDR2 YFSETQ. CDR3 DNA sequence: TGCGCCAGCAGCTATGAGGGCATCACAGATACGCAGTATTTT. It encodes CASSYEGITDTQYF. The variable domain in full, with the rest retrieved from reference TRBV5-1 and TRBJ2-3, is KAGVTQTPRYLIKTRGQQVTLSCSPISGHRSVSWYQQTPGQGLQFLFEYFSETQRNKGNFPGRFSGRQFSNSRSEMNVSTLELGDSALYLCASSYEGITDTQYFGPGTRLTVL.

This clonotype was seen a few times. J is TRBJ2-2 and V is TRBV5-1, with 9 bases matching TRBD2. Unmatched junction bases numbered 8, after V lost 4 bases and J lost 4 bases. CDR3 length equals 16 residues. Germline values: CDR1 SGHRS, CDR2 YFSETQ. In DNA form, the CDR3 reads TGCGCCAGCAGCGGGGGGACTAGCCAAGGCACCGGGGAGCTGTTTTTT. Protein sequence: CASSGGTSQGTGELFF.

This clonotype has at least ten counts. The V call is TRBV6-2 or TRBV6-3, the J call TRBJ2-3; D is unclear. The CDR3 loop spans 17 amino acids. Germline V gene lookup returns CDR1 MNHEY and CDR2 SVGEGT. V was shortened by 1 base and J by 9 bases, with 23 bases between the two germline ends. DNA of the CDR3: TGTGCCAGCAGTTACTTACCCCGAGATAGGACCCAGGACACGCAGTATTTT. The encoded protein is CASSYLPRDRTQDTQYF.

J is TRBJ2-6 and V is TRBV6-5; possible D gene TRBD2, 7 bases. The CDR3 is made up of 16 amino acids. V lost 7 bases and J lost 4, with 17 bases in between. The germline V gene has CDR1 MNHEY and CDR2 SVGAGI. For the CDR3, the DNA is TGTGCCAGCACCCTCACTCGGGGGGCCGGGGCCAACGTCCTGACTTTC. Protein: CASTLTRGAGANVLTF.

This clonotype was recorded at least ten times. The rearrangement joins TRBV28 to TRBJ2-7; no clear D. Between the trimmed V and J ends, which lost 3 bases and 0 bases, there was a span of 6 bases. The CDR3 consists of 13 residues. Germline CDR1 is MDHEN and CDR2 is SYDVKM. The CDR3 spells CASSFTSSYEQYF. DNA of the CDR3: TGTGCCAGCAGTTTCACTTCCTCCTACGAGCAGTACTTC.